This T cell receptor beta chain was recorded in a study of identical twins. Findings and caveats of the study: Monozygotic twins shared more out-of-frame TCR alpha than recombination models predicted. Conclusions leaned on cross-sectional statistical analysis and did not track the same donors over time. Diverse VJ usage suggested most zero-insertion clonotypes were not invariant T cells.

The cDNA had a unique molecular identifier and a template-switch universal primer site. Using its own MiXCR run on the 5' RACE reads, TCRdb lists one record per CDR3 protein. Among some 1,700,000 distinct CDR3 sequences, about 31% were seen once, and the ten largest hold approximately 0.25%. Note on this clonotype: The target antigen is unknown. Since a much larger clone is just one base distant, this may be a read error.

Source material: cord blood. The clonotype comes from a newborn girl in good health.

CDR3 nucleotide sequence: TGTGCCAGCAGTTACGACGGGGGCAATCAGCCCCAGCATTTT. Translation: CASSYDGGNQPQHF. The chain has TRBV6-2 or TRBV6-3 and TRBJ1-5; D not resolved. This CDR3 spans 14 amino acids. V lost 2 bases, J lost 2 bases, and 7 bases lay in between. The V gene's germline CDR1 is MNHEY and CDR2 SVGEGT.